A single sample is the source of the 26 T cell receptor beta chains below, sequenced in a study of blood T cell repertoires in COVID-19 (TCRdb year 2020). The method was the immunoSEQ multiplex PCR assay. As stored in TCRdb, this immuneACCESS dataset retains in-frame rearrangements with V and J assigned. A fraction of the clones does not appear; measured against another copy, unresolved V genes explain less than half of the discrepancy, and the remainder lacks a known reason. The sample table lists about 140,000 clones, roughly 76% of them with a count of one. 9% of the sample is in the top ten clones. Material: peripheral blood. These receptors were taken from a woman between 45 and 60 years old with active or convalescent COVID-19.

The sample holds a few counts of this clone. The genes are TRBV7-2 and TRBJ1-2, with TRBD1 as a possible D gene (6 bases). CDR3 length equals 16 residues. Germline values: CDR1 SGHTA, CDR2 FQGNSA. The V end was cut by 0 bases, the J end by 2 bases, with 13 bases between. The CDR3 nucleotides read TGTGCCAGCAGCTTAGCGCTGGGAGGGGGAAACTATGGCTACACCTTC. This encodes CASSLALGGGNYGYTF.

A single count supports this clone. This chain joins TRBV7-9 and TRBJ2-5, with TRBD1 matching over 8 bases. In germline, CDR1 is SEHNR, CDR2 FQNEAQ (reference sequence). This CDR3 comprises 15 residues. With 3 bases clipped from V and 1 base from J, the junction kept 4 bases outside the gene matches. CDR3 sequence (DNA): TGTGCCAGCAGCTTGCTGGGACAGGCCCAAGAGACCCAGTACTTC. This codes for CASSLLGQAQETQYF.

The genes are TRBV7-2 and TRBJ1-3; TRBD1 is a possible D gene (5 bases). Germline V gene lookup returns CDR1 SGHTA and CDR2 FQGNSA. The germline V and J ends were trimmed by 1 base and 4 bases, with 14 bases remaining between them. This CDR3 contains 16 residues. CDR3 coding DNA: TGTGCCAGCAGCTTAGTGGTCAGGGAGGGGGGAAACACCATATATTTT. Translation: CASSLVVREGGNTIYF. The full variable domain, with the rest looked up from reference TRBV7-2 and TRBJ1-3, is GAGVSQSPSNKVTEKGKDVELRCDPISGHTALYWYRQSLGQGLEFLIYFQGNSAPDKSGLPSDRFSAERTGGSVSTLTIQRTQQEDSAVYLCASSLVVREGGNTIYFGEGSWLTVV.

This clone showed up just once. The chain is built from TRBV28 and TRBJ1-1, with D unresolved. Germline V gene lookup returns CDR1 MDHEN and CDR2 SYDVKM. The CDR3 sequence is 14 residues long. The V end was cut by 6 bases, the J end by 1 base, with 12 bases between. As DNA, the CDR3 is TGTGCCAGCAGCCTCCCGCTGGCGAACACTGAAGCTTTCTTT. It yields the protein CASSLPLANTEAFF. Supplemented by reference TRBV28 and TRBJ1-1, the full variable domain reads DVKVTQSSRYLVKRTGEKVFLECVQDMDHENMFWYRQDPGLGLRLIYFSYDVKMKEKGDIPEGYSVSREKKERFSLILESASTNQTSMYLCASSLPLANTEAFFGQGTRLTVV.

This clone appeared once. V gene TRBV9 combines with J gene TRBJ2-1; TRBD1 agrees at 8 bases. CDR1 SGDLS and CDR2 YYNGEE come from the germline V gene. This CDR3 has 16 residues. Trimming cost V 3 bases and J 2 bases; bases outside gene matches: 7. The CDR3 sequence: CASSAPTGVTYNEQFF. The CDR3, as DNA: TGTGCCAGCAGCGCCCCGACAGGGGTTACCTACAATGAGCAGTTCTTC.

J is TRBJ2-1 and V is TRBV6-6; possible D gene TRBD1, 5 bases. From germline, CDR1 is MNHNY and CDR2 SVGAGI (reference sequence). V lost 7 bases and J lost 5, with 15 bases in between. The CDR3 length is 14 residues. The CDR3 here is CASKKGEWNNEQFF. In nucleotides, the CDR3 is TGTGCCAGCAAAAAAGGGGAATGGAACAATGAGCAGTTCTTC.

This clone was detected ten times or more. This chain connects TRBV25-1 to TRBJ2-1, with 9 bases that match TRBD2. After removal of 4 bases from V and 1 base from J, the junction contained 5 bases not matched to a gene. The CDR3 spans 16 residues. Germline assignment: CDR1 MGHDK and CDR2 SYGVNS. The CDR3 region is CASSGAGGKSYNEQFF. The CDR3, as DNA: TGTGCCAGCAGTGGAGCGGGAGGCAAGTCCTACAATGAGCAGTTCTTC.

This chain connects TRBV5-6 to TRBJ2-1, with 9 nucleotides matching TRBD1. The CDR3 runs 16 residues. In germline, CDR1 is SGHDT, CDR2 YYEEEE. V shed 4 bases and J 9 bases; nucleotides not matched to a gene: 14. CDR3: CASSTPGQGQGGEQFF. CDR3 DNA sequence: TGTGCCAGCAGCACGCCGGGACAGGGCCAAGGGGGTGAGCAGTTCTTC.

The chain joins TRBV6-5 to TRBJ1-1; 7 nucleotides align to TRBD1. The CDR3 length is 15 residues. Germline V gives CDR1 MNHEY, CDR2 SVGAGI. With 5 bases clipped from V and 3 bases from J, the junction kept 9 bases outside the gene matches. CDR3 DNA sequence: TGTGCCAGCAGTCCAGGGGGACCCCGCCACACTGAAGCTTTCTTT. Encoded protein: CASSPGGPRHTEAFF.

This CDR3 reads CASSPERGGADTQYF. The CDR3 nucleotides are TGCGCCAGCAGCCCTGAGCGGGGGGGGGCAGATACGCAGTATTTT. The V call is TRBV4-3, the J call TRBJ2-3, with TRBD2 matching over 10 bases. The germline V gene encodes CDR1 LGHNA and CDR2 YSLEER. V lost 4 bases and J lost 4; bases outside the gene matches: 5. The CDR3 runs 15 residues.

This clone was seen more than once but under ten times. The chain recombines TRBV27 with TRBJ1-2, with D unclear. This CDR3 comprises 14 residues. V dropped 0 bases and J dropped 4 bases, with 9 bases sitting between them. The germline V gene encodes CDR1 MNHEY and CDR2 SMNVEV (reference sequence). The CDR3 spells CASSLSRGAYGYTF. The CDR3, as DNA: TGTGCCAGCAGTTTATCTCGGGGTGCCTATGGCTACACCTTC.

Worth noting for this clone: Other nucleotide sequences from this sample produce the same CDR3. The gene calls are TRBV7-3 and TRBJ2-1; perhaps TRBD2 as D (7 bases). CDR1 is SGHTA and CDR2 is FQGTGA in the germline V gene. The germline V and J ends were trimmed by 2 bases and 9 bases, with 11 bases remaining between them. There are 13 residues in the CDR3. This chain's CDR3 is CASSLEGGREQFF. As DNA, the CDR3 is TGTGCCAGCAGCTTAGAGGGGGGGCGTGAGCAGTTCTTC.

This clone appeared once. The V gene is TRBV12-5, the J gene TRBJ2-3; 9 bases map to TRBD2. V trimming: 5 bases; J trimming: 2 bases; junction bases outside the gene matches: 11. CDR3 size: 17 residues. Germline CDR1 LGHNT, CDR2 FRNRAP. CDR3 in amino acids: CASGQILAGALTDTQYF. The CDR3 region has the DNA TGTGCTAGTGGTCAAATCTTAGCGGGGGCCCTCACAGATACGCAGTATTTT.

The CDR3 sequence: CASSYLTSGRAGSQETQYF. The CDR3 DNA reads TGTGCCAGCAGTTACCTTACTAGCGGGAGGGCCGGATCTCAAGAGACCCAGTACTTC. The chain employs TRBV6-2 or TRBV6-3 and TRBJ2-5, with 13 bases matching TRBD2. V dropped 2 bases and J dropped 2; count of bases not matched to a gene: 11. Germline lookup yields CDR1 MNHEY and CDR2 SVGEGT. The CDR3 length is 19 residues.

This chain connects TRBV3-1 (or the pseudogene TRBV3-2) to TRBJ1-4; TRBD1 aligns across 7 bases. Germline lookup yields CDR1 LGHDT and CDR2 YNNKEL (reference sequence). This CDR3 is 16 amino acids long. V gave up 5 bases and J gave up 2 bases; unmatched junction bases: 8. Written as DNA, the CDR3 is TGTGCCAGCAGCGGACAAAGGGGGCGTACTAATGAAAAACTGTTTTTT. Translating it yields CASSGQRGRTNEKLFF.

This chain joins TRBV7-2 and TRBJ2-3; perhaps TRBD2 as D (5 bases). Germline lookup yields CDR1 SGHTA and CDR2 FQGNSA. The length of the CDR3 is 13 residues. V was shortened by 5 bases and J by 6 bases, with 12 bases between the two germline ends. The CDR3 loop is CASSTVRGDTQYF. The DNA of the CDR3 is TGTGCCAGCAGCACCGTCCGCGGGGATACGCAGTATTTT.

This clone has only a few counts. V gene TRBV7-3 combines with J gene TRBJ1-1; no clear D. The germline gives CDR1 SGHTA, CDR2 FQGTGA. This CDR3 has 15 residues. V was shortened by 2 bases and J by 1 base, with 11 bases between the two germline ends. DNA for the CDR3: TGTGCCAGCAGCTTACGTTTGGCGGAGAACACTGAAGCTTTCTTT. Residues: CASSLRLAENTEAFF.

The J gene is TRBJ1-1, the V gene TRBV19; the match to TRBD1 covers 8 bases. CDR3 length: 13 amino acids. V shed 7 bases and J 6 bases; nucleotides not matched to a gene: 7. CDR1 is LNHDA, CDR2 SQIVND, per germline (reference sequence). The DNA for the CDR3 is TGTGCCAGTAACAAACAGGGGGTGCCTGAAGCTTTCTTT. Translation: CASNKQGVPEAFF.

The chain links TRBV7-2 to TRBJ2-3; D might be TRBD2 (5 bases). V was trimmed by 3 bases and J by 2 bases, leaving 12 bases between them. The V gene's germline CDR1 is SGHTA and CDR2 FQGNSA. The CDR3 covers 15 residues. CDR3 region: CASSFRASPTDTQYF. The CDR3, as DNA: TGTGCCAGCAGCTTTAGGGCTAGCCCCACAGATACGCAGTATTTT.

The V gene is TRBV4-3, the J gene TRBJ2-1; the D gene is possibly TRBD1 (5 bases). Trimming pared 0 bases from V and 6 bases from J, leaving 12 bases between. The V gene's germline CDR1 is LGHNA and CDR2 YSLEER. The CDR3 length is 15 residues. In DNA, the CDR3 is TGCGCCAGCAGCCAAGATGTGCAGGGTGGCAATGAGCAGTTCTTC. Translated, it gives CASSQDVQGGNEQFF.

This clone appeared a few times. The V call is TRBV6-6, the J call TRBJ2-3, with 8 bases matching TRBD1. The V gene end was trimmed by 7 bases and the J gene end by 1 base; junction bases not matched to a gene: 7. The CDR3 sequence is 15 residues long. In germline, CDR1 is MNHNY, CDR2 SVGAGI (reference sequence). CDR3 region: CASTGQGRRTDTQYF. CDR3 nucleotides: TGTGCCAGCACTGGACAGGGCCGCCGCACAGATACGCAGTATTTT.

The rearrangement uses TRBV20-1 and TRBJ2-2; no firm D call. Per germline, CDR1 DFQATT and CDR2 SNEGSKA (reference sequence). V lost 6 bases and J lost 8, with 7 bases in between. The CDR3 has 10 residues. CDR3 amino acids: CSAAGGELFF. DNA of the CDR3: TGCAGTGCCGCCGGGGGGGAGCTGTTTTTT.

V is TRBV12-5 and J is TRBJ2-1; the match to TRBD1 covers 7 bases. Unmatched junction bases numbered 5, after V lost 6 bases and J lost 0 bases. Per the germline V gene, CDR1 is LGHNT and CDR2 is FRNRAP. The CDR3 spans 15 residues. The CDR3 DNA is TGTGCTAGTGGAAAGACAGGGAGCTCCTACAATGAGCAGTTCTTC. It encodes CASGKTGSSYNEQFF. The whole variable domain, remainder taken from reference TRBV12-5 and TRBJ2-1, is DARVTQTPRHKVTEMGQEVTMRCQPILGHNTVFWYRQTMMQGLELLAYFRNRAPLDDSGMPKDRFSAEMPDATLATLKIQPSEPRDSAVYFCASGKTGSSYNEQFFGPGTRLTVL.

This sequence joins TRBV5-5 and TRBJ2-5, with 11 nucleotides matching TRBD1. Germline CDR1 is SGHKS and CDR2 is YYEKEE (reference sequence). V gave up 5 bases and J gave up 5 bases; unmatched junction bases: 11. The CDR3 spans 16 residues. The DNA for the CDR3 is TGTGCCAGCAGGCCCTCCGGACAGGGGGCTTTGGAGACCCAGTACTTC. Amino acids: CASRPSGQGALETQYF.

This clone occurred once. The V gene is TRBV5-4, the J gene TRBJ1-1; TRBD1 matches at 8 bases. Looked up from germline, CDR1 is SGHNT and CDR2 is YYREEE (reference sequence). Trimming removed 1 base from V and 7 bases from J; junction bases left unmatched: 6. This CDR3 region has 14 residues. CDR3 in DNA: TGTGCCAGCAGCTTGCAGGCAGGGGGCGGTGAAGCTTTCTTT. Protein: CASSLQAGGGEAFF.

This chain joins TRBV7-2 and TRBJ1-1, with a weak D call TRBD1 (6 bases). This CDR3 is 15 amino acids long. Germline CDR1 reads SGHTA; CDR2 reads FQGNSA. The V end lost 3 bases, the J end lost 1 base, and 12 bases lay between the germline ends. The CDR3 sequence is CASSFDGGQNTEAFF. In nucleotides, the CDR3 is TGTGCCAGCAGCTTTGACGGGGGGCAGAACACTGAAGCTTTCTTT.